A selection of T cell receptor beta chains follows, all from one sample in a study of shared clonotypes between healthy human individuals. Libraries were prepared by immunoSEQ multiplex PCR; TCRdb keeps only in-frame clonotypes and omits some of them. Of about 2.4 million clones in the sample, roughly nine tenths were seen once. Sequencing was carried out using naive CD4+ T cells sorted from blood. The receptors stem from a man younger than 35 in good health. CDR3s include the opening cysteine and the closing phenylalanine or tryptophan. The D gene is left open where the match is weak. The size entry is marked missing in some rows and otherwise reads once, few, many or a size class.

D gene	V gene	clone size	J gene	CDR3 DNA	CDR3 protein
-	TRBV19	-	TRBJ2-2	TGTGCCAGTAGTCTTCCCTCCACATCCACCGGGGAGCTGTTTTTT	CASSLPSTSTGELFF
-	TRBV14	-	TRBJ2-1	TGTGCCAGCAGCCCTGGTCCTGGATACAATGAGCAGTTCTTC	CASSPGPGYNEQFF
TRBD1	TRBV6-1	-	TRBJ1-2	TGTGCCAGCGTCTCGGGACAGGGAGGAGGCTACACCTTC	CASVSGQGGGYTF
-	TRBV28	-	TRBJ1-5	TGTGCCAGCAGTTTACCAGGGCTGGGCAATCAGCCCCAGCATTTT	CASSLPGLGNQPQHF
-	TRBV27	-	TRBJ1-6	TGTGCCAGCAGTCCGGGGACGGTCTTGAGTTCACCCCTCCACTTT	CASSPGTVLSSPLHF
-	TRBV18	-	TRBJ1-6	TGTGCCAGCTCACTCTATTCGGTAAACGGTGGCTATAATTCACCCCTCCACTTT	CASSLYSVNGGYNSPLHF
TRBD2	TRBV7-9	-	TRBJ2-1	TGTGCCAGCAGCTTCCAGCGGGAAATCAATGAGCAGTTCTTC	CASSFQREINEQFF
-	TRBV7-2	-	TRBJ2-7	TGTGCCAGCAGCTTAGCGTCCCGAGGGCCCTACGAGCAGTACTTC	CASSLASRGPYEQYF
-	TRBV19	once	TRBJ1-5	TGTGCCAGTAGTAGTGGGGGACCTTGGAGCAATCAGCCCCAGCATTTT	CASSSGGPWSNQPQHF
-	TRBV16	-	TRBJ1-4	TGTGCCAGCAGCCAATCGTTCAGGGGTACAACTAATGAAAAACTGTTTTTT	CASSQSFRGTTNEKLFF
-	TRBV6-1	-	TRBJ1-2	TGTGCCAGCAGTGAGGGGGGGAACTATGGCTACACCTTC	CASSEGGNYGYTF
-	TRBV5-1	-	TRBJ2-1	TGCGCCAGCGCCCTAAGGGACTTGGACAATGAGCAGTTCTTC	CASALRDLDNEQFF
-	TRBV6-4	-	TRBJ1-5	TGTGCCAGCAAGGACCGGGACCCACCCTTTAATCAGCCCCAGCATTTT	CASKDRDPPFNQPQHF
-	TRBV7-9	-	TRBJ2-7	TGTGCCAGCAGCCGCAGAGGAGGCTACGAGCAGTACTTC	CASSRRGGYEQYF
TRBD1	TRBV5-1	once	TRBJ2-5	TGCGCCAGCAGCTTGGTACAGGGGCGCAAAGAGACCCAGTACTTC	CASSLVQGRKETQYF
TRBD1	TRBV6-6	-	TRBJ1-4	TGTGCCAGCGCCTCGGGACAGGGGTTCTTTAATGAAAAACTGTTTTTT	CASASGQGFFNEKLFF
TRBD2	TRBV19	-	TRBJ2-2	TGTGCCAGTACAAGCGGGAGTCCCACCGGGGAGCTGTTTTTT	CASTSGSPTGELFF
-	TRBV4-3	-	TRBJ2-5	TGCGCCAGCAGCCAAGATCGGGCAGGGCCGGAGACCCAGTACTTC	CASSQDRAGPETQYF
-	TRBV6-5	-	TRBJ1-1	TGTGCCAGCAAGCCAACCTCGACAGCGAACACTGAAGCTTTCTTT	CASKPTSTANTEAFF
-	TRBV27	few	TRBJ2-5	TGTGCCAGCAGCCCAGCCCATGAGACCCAGTACTTC	CASSPAHETQYF
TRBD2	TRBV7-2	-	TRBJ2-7	TGTGCCAGCAGCTCCGGACTAGCGGGAAGGCGCGAGCAGTACTTC	CASSSGLAGRREQYF
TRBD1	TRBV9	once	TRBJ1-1	TGTGCCAGCAGCGTATCTCAGGGGGCGTGGGACACTGAAGCTTTCTTT	CASSVSQGAWDTEAFF
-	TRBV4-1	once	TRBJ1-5	TGCGCCAGCAGCCATGGCTCAACTATAGGTCGCAATCAGCCCCAGCATTTT	CASSHGSTIGRNQPQHF
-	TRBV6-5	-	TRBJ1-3	TGTGCCAGCAGTCCCGGACAGTCTGGAAACACCATATATTTT	CASSPGQSGNTIYF
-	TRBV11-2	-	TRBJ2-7	TGTGCCAGCAGCTTACAGGCGGGGCCGAACGAGCAGTACTTC	CASSLQAGPNEQYF
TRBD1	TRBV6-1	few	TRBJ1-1	TGTGCCAGCCTCTTTGGACAGGGAAGAGGAGATGAAGCTTTCTTT	CASLFGQGRGDEAFF
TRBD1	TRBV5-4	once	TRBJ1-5	TGTGCCAGCAGCCCAGACAGGGACCAGCCCCAGCATTTT	CASSPDRDQPQHF
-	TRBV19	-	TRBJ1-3	TGTGCCAGTAGGCCCATGACAGCGAACTCTGGAAACACCATATATTTT	CASRPMTANSGNTIYF
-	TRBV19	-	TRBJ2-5	TGTGCCAGTAGCCCCTGGGGGACTCCCGAGCAAGAGACCCAGTACTTC	CASSPWGTPEQETQYF
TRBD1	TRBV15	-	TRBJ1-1	TGTGCCACCAGCAGAGATGGGACAGGATCGCTTGAAGCTTTCTTT	CATSRDGTGSLEAFF
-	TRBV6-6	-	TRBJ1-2	TGTGCCAGCAGTTACGATGAGGGGGGCGTGCGCTATGGCTACACCTTC	CASSYDEGGVRYGYTF
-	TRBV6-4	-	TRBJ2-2	TGTGCCAGCAGTGTTGACATCGCGAACACCGGGGAGCTGTTTTTT	CASSVDIANTGELFF
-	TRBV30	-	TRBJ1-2	TGTGCCTGGACCCCCCGGGGGAGGTATGGCTACACCTTC	CAWTPRGRYGYTF
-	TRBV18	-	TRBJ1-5	TGTGCCAGCTCACTTCAAAGGACGGGAAACAATCAGCCCCAGCATTTT	CASSLQRTGNNQPQHF
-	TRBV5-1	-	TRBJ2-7	TGCGCCAGCAGCTCAATCCGGGACGAGCAGTACTTC	CASSSIRDEQYF
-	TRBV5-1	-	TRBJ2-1	TGCGCCAGCAGCTTGGGGGGAAACGTATACAATGAGCAGTTCTTC	CASSLGGNVYNEQFF
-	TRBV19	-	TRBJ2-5	TGTGCCAGTAGTTCTCAGGCTGAGACCCAGTACTTC	CASSSQAETQYF
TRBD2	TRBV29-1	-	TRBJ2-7	TGCAGCGTGGGCTTGGGGACTAGCGGGAGCTACGAGCAGTACTTC	CSVGLGTSGSYEQYF
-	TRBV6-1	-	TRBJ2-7	TGTGCCAGCAGTGAATCATGGGACTACGAGCAGTACTTC	CASSESWDYEQYF
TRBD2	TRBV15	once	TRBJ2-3	TGTGCCACCAGCAGGTTCAGCGGGGGAGGCACAGATACGCAGTATTTT	CATSRFSGGGTDTQYF